Presented here are 4 T cell receptor beta chains from one specimen sequenced in a study of blood T cell repertoires in COVID-19. TCRdb's copy holds only in-frame clones and misses some; the assay was immunoSEQ multiplex PCR. The sample contains about 250,000 clones, 87% of which appear only once. The sequencing sample was made of peripheral blood. The receptors derive from a man between 18 and 35 years old with active or convalescent COVID-19.

The V call is TRBV5-1, the J call TRBJ1-3; D ambiguous. Germline V gene data show CDR1 as SGHRS and CDR2 as YFSETQ. Trimming took 4 bases from V and 3 from J, leaving 20 bases between them. The CDR3 runs 17 residues. This CDR3 is CASSTSPGRSYGNTIYF. CDR3 coding DNA: TGCGCCAGCAGCACCTCCCCGGGGAGGTCTTATGGAAACACCATATATTTT.

The gene calls are TRBV5-1 and TRBJ1-4; unclear D gene. Looked up from germline, CDR1 is SGHRS and CDR2 is YFSETQ. V dropped 1 base and J dropped 4 bases, with 14 bases sitting between them. This CDR3 comprises 16 residues. CDR3 amino acids: CASSLTPRGGNEKLFF. The DNA of the CDR3 is TGCGCCAGCAGCTTGACCCCTCGGGGTGGTAATGAAAAACTGTTTTTT.

Of note for this clone: Other DNA sequences in this sample translate to the same CDR3. J is TRBJ2-1 and V is TRBV27, with TRBD2 matching over 7 bases. The CDR3 is made up of 15 amino acids. The germline CDR1 and CDR2 sequences are MNHEY and SMNVEV (reference sequence). V lost 3 bases and J lost 2; bases outside the gene matches: 4. The CDR3 DNA follows: TGTGCCAGCAGTTTTGGGGGGGGAACCTACAATGAGCAGTTCTTC. This translates into CASSFGGGTYNEQFF.

The chain uses TRBV12-3 or TRBV12-4 and TRBJ1-1, with D possibly TRBD1 on 5 matching bases. The CDR3 extends over 13 amino acids. Trimming took 3 bases from V and 5 from J, leaving 10 bases between them. The CDR3 reads CASSFQGRTEAFF. The CDR3 DNA is TGTGCCAGCAGTTTTCAGGGTAGGACTGAAGCTTTCTTT.